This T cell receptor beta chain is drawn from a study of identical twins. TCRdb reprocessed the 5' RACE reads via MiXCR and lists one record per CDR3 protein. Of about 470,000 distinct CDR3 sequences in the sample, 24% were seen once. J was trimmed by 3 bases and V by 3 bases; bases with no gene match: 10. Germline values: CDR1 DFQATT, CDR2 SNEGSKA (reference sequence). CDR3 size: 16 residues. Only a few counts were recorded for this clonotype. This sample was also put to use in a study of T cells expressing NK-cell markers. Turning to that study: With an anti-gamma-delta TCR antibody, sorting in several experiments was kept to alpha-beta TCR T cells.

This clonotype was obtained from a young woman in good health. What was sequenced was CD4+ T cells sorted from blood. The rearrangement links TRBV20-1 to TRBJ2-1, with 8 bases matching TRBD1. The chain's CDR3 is CSASHPRDRNYNEQFF. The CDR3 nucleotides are TGCAGTGCTAGCCACCCCCGGGACAGGAACTACAATGAGCAGTTCTTC.